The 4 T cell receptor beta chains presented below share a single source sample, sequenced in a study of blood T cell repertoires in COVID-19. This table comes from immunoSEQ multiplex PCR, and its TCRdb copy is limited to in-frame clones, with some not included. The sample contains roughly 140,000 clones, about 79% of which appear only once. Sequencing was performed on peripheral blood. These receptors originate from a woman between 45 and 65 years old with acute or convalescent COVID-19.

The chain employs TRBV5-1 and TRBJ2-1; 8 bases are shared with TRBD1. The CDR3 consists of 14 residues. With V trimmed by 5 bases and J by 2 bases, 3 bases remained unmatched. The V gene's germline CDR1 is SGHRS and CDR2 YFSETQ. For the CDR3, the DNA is TGCGCCAGCAGTCCGGGACAGGCCTACAATGAGCAGTTCTTC. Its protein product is CASSPGQAYNEQFF.

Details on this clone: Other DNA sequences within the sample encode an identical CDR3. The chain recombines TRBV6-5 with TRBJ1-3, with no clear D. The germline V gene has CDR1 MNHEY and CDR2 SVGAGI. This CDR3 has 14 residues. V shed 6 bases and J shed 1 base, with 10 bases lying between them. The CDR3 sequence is CASSLLSSGNTIYF. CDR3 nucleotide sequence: TGTGCCAGCAGCCTACTGAGTTCTGGAAACACCATATATTTT.

CDR3 amino acids: CASSSRRGTSGRRYF. Here the CDR3 DNA reads TGTGCCAGCAGCTCTCGACGGGGGACTAGCGGGAGGCGGTACTTC. The V call is TRBV27, the J call TRBJ2-7, with 15 bases that match TRBD2. V shed 6 bases, J shed 12 bases, and the junction held 12 bases outside the gene matches. This CDR3 comprises 15 residues. In germline, CDR1 is MNHEY, CDR2 SMNVEV (reference sequence).

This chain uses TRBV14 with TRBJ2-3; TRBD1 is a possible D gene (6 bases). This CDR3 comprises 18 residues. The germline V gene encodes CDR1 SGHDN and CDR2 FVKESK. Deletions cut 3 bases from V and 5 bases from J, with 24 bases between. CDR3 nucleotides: TGTGCCAGCAGCCACCGACCACGTTGGGAACAGGGAAGAGATACGCAGTATTTT. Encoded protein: CASSHRPRWEQGRDTQYF.